This T cell receptor (beta chain) was identified during a study of blood T cell repertoires in COVID-19. Study context: Italy, Spain and the United States were the sources of the convalescent and acute COVID-19 samples.

Everyone who took part was about 18 to 89 years old, and they came from 24 US areas. Recovered participants had two consecutive negative NP/OP PCR tests, healthcare professional clearance, or symptom resolution. Original analysis: Amplifying reference gene primers gave estimates of nucleated cell counts. Repertoires were generated with immunoSEQ multiplex PCR, while TCRdb's copy carries only in-frame clones and drops some. D and trimming come from the DNA, and the V and J calls and clone size come from that table. The data contain about 250,000 clones, approximately 85% of them seen just once; the ten biggest clones take up about 4.1%. The CDR3 contains 17 residues. Germline CDR1 and CDR2: SGHDT and YYEEEE. V shed 6 bases, J shed 2 bases, and the junction held 10 bases outside the gene matches.

The clonotype originates from a woman in her twenties or thirties who had recovered from COVID-19. The rearrangement links TRBV5-6 to TRBJ1-6, with 8 bases that match TRBD1. Source material: PBMCs or T cells enriched from blood (not recorded which). This CDR3 reads CASTQGQVMPYNSPLHF. The CDR3 DNA reads TGTGCCAGCACCCAGGGACAGGTGATGCCCTATAATTCACCCCTCCACTTT.